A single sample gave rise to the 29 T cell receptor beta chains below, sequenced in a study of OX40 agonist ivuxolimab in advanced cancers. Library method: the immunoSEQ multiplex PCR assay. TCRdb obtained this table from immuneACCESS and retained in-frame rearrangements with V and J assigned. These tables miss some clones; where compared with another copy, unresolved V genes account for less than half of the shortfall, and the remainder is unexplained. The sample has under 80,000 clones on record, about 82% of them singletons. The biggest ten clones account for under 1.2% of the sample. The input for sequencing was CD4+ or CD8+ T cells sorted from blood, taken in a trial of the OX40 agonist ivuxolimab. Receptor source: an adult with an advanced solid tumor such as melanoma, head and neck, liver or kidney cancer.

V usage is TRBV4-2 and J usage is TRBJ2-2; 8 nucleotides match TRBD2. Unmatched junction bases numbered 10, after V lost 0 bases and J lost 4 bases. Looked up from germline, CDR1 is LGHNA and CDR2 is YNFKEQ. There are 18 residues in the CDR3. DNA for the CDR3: TGTGCCAGCAGCCAAGAACGACACGGGGGGGCGGGCACCGGGGAGCTGTTTTTT. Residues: CASSQERHGGAGTGELFF.

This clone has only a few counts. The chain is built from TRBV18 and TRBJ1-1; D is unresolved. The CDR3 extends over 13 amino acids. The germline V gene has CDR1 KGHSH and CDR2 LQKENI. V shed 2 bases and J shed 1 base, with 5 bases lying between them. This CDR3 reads CASSPKQNTEAFF. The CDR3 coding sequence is TGTGCCAGCTCACCAAAGCAGAACACTGAAGCTTTCTTT.

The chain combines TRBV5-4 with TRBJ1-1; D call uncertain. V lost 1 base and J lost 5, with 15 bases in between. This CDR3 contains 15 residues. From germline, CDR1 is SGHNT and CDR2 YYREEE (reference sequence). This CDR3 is CASSLWRMGKTEAFF. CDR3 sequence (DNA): TGTGCCAGCAGCTTGTGGCGGATGGGGAAGACTGAAGCTTTCTTT.

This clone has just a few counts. CDR3 residues: CASSLGDRRRARSGNTIYF. CDR3 coding DNA: TGTGCCAGCAGCTTAGGGGACCGGAGGAGAGCCCGCTCTGGAAACACCATATATTTT. The chain employs TRBV7-6 and TRBJ1-3; D possibly corresponds to TRBD1 (5 bases). The CDR3 has 19 residues. The germline V and J ends were trimmed by 1 base and 0 bases, with 19 bases remaining between them. Germline CDR1 and CDR2: SGHVS and FNYEAQ.

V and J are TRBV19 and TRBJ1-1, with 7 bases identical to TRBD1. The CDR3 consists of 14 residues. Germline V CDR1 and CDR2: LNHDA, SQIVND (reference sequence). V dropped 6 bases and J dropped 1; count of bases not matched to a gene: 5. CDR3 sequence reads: CASSWQGENTEAFF. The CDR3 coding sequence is TGTGCCAGTAGCTGGCAGGGGGAGAACACTGAAGCTTTCTTT.

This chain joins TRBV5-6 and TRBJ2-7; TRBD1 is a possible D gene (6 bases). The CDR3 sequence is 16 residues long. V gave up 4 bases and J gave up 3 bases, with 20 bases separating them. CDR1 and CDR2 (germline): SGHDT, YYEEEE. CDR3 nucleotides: TGTGCCAGCAGCCCAGGGGCGGCAGTGAAGCTCTACGAGCAGTACTTC. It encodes CASSPGAAVKLYEQYF.

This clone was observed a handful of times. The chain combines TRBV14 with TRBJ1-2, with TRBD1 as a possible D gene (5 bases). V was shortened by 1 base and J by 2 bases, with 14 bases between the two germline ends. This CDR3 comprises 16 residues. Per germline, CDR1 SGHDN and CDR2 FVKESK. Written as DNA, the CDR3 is TGTGCCAGCAGCCAAGCTGTGGGACCAAGCAACTATGGCTACACCTTC. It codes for CASSQAVGPSNYGYTF.

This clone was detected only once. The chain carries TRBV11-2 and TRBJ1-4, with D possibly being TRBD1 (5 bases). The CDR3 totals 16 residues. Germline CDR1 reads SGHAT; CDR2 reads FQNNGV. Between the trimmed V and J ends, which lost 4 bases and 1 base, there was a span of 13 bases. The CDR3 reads CASSSWGEGTNEKLFF. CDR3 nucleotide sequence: TGTGCCAGCAGCTCGTGGGGGGAAGGAACTAATGAAAAACTGTTTTTT.

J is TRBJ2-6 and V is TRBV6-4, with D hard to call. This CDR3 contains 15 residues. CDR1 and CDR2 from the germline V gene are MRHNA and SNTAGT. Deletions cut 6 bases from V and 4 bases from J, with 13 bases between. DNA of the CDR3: TGTGCCAGCAGGGACCTTCTATCCGGGGCCAACGTCCTGACTTTC. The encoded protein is CASRDLLSGANVLTF.

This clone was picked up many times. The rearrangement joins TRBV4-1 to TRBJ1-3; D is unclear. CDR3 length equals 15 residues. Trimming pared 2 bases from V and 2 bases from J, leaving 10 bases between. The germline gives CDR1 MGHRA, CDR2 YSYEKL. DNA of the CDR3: TGCGCCAGCAGCCAACTCGGGGTCCCTGGAAACACCATATATTTT. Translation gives CASSQLGVPGNTIYF.

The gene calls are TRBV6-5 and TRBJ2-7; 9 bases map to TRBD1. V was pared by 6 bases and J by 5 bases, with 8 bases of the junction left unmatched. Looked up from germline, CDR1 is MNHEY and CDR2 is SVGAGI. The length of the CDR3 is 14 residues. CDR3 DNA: TGTGCCAGCAGCCCCGGGACAGGGAAACACGAGCAGTACTTC. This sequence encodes CASSPGTGKHEQYF.

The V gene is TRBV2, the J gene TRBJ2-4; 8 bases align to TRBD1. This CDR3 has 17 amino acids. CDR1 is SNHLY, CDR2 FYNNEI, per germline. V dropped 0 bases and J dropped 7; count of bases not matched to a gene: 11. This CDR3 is CASSEAKTTGVGNIQYF. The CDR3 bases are TGTGCCAGCAGTGAAGCGAAAACGACAGGGGTGGGGAACATTCAGTACTTC. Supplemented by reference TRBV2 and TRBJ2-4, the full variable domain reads EPEVTQTPSHQVTQMGQEVILRCVPISNHLYFYWYRQILGQKVEFLVSFYNNEISEKSEIFDDQFSVERPDGSNFTLKIRSTKLEDSAMYFCASSEAKTTGVGNIQYFGAGTRLSVL.

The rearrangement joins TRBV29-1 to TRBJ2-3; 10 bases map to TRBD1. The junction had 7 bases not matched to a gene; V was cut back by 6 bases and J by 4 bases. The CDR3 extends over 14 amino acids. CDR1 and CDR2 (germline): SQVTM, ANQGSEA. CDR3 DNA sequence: TGCAGCGTCTCCGGGACAGGGGCGGCAGATACGCAGTATTTT. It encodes CSVSGTGAADTQYF.

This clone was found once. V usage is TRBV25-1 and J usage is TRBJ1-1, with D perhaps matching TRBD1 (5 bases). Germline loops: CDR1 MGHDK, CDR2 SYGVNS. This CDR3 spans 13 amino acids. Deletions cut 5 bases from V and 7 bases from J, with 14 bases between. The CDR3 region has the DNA TGTGCCAGCAGTCGAACGGGGGACGGTGAAGCTTTCTTT. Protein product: CASSRTGDGEAFF.

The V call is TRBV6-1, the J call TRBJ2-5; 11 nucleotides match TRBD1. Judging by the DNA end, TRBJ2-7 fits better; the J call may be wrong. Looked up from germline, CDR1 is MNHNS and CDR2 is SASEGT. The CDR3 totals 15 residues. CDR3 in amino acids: CASVWGQGVPYEQYF. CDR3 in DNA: TGTGCCAGCGTGTGGGGACAGGGGGTACCCTACGAGCAGTACTTC.

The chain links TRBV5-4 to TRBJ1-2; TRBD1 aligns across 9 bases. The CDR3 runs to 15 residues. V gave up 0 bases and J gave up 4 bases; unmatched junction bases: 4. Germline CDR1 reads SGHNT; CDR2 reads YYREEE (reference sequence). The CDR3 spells CASSLDGTGFYGYTF. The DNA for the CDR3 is TGTGCCAGCAGCTTGGATGGGACAGGGTTCTATGGCTACACCTTC.

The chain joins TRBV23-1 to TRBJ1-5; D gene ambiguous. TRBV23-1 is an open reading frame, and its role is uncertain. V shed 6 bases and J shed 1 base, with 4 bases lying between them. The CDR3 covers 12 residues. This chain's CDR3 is CASRQSNQPQHF. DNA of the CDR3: TGCGCCAGCAGGCAGAGCAATCAGCCCCAGCATTTT.

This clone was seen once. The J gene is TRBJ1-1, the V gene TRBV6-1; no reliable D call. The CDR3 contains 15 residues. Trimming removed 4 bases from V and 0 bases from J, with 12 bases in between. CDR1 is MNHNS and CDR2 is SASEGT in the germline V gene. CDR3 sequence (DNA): TGTGCCAGCAGTGGATCGGCCAAAATGAACACTGAAGCTTTCTTT. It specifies CASSGSAKMNTEAFF.

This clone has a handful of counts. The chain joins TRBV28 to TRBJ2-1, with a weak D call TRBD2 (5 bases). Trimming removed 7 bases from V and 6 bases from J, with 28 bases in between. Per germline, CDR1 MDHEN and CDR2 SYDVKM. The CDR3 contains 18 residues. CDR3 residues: CASTLTNSRGARRNEQFF. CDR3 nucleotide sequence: TGTGCCAGCACCCTCACCAATAGTCGGGGAGCAAGGCGCAATGAGCAGTTCTTC.

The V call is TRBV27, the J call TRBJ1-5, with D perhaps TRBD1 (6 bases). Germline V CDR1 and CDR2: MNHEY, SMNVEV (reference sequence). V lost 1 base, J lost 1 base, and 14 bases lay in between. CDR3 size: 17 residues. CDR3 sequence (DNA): TGTGCCAGCAGTTTATACCCCCCAACAGGGAGCAATCAGCCCCAGCATTTT. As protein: CASSLYPPTGSNQPQHF.

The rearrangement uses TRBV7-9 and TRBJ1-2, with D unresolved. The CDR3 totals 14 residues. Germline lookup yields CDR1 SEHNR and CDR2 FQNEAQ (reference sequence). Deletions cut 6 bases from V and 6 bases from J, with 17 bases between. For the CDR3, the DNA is TGTGCCAGCAGGAGAATCAGACGGGAAAATGGCTACACCTTC. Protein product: CASRRIRRENGYTF. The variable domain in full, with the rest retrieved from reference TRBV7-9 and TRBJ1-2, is DTGVSQNPRHKITKRGQNVTFRCDPISEHNRLYWYRQTLGQGPEFLTYFQNEAQLEKSRLLSDRFSAERPKGSFSTLEIQRTEQGDSAMYLCASRRIRRENGYTFGSGTRLTVV.

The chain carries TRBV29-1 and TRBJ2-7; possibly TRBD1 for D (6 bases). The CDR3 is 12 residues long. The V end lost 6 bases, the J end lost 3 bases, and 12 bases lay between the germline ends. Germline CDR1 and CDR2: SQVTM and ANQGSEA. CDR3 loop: CSVEGVNYEQYF. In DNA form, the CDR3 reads TGCAGCGTCGAGGGGGTGAACTACGAGCAGTACTTC.

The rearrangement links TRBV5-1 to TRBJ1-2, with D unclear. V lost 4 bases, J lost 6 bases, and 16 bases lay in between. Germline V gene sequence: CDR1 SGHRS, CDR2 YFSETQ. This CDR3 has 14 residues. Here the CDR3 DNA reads TGCGCCAGCAGCACGCCCACAGATCTGGATGGCTACACCTTC. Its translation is CASSTPTDLDGYTF.

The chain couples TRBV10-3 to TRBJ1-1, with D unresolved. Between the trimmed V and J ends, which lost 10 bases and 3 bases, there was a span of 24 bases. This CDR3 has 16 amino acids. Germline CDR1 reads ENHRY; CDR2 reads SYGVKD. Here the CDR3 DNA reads TGTGCCACAAAAAAGACCTCCGGCAGGTTGGACACTGAAGCTTTCTTT. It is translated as CATKKTSGRLDTEAFF.

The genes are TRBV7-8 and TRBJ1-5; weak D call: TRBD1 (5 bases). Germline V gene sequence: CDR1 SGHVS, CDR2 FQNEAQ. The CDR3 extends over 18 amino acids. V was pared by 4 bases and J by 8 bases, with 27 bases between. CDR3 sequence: CASSSRGWTSRAGEPQHF. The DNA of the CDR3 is TGTGCCAGCAGCTCTAGAGGCTGGACATCCAGGGCCGGGGAGCCCCAGCATTTT.

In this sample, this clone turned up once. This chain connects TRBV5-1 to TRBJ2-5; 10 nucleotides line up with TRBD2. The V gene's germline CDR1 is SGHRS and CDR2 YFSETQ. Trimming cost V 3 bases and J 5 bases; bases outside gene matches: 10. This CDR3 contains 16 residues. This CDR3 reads CASSWTLAGGGETQYF. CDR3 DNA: TGCGCCAGCAGCTGGACTTTAGCGGGGGGAGGGGAGACCCAGTACTTC. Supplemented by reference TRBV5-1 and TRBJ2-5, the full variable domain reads KAGVTQTPRYLIKTRGQQVTLSCSPISGHRSVSWYQQTPGQGLQFLFEYFSETQRNKGNFPGRFSGRQFSNSRSEMNVSTLELGDSALYLCASSWTLAGGGETQYFGPGTRLLVL.

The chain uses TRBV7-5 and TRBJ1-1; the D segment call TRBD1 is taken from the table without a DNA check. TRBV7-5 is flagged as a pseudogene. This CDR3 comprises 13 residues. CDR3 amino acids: CVSRPQENTEAFF. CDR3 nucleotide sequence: TGTGTCAGCCGACCTCAGGAGAACACTGAAGCTTTCTTT.

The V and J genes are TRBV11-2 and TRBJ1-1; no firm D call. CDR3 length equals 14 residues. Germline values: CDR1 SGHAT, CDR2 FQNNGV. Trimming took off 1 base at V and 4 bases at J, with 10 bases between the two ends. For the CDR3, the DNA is TGTGCCAGCAGCTTAGGAGTCGGGTCCACTGAAGCTTTCTTT. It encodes CASSLGVGSTEAFF.

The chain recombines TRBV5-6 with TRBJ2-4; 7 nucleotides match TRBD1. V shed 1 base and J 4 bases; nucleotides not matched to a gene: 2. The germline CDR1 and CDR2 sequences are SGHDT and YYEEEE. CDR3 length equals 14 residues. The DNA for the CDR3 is TGTGCCAGCAGCTTGTTGGGACAGAAAAACATTCAGTACTTC. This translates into CASSLLGQKNIQYF.